This T cell receptor beta chain was sequenced in a study of lymphopenia after photon versus proton radiotherapy. TCRdb's table, derived via immunoSEQ multiplex PCR, lists solely in-frame clones and lacks some. Of several thousand clones in the sample, 88% were seen once. Sequenced material: peripheral blood, taken from a patient treated with photon-based radiotherapy. The source of this sequence is a man older than 75 with cholangiocarcinoma.

CDR3 loop: CASSIAQGIAGELFF. CDR3 coding DNA: TGTGCCAGTAGTATAGCACAGGGAATCGCCGGGGAGCTGTTTTTT. V and J are TRBV19 and TRBJ2-2, with a possible D match to TRBD1 (6 bases). Germline V gene sequence: CDR1 LNHDA, CDR2 SQIVND (reference sequence). The V and J ends lost 1 base and 6 bases respectively, with 12 bases between them. The CDR3 is 15 residues long.